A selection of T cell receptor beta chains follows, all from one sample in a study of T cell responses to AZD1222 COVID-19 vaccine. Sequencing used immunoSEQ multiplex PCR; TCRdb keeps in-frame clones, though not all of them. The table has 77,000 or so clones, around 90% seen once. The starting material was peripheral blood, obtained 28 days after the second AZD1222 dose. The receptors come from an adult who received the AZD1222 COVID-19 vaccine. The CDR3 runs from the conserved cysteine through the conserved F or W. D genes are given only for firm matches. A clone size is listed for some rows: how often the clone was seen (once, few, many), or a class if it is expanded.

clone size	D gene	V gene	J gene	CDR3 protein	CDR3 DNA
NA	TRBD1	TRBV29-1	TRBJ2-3	CSVEATLGTATDTQYF	TGCAGCGTTGAAGCCACCCTGGGGACAGCCACAGATACGCAGTATTTT
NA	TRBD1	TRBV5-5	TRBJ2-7	CASSLMSGGYEQYF	TGTGCCAGCAGCTTGATGTCAGGGGGCTACGAGCAGTACTTC
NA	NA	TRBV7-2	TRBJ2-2	CASSSYSGNTGELFF	TGTGCCAGCAGCTCCTATAGCGGGAACACCGGGGAGCTGTTTTTT
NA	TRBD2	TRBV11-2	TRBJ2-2	CASSLEGTSGRYTGELFF	TGTGCCAGCAGCTTAGAGGGGACTAGCGGGAGGTACACCGGGGAGCTGTTTTTT
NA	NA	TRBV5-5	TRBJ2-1	CASSLALYNEQFF	TGTGCCAGCAGCTTGGCCCTCTACAATGAGCAGTTCTTC
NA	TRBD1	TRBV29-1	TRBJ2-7	CSVGGQGIRYEQYF	TGCAGCGTCGGAGGACAGGGGATTCGGTACGAGCAGTACTTC
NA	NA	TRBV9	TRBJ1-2	CASSGEQGLGGYGYTF	TGTGCCAGCAGCGGAGAACAGGGCCTGGGGGGCTATGGCTACACCTTC
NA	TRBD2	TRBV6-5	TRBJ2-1	CACNPRLAGGGEQFF	TGTGCCTGCAACCCCCGACTAGCGGGAGGGGGTGAGCAGTTCTTC
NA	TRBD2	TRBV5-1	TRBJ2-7	CASSLAGGTYEQYF	TGCGCCAGCAGCTTGGCGGGGGGGACCTACGAGCAGTACTTC
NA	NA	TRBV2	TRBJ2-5	CASFYGETQYF	TGTGCCAGCTTTTATGGAGAGACCCAGTACTTC
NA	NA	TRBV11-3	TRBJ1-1	CASSLAMGTEAFF	TGTGCCAGCAGCTTAGCTATGGGCACTGAAGCTTTCTTT
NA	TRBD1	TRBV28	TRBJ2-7	CASSSPGTGYEQYF	TGTGCCAGCAGTTCCCCCGGGACAGGCTACGAGCAGTACTTC
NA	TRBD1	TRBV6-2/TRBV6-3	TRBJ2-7	CASSYPRTGEGYEQYF	TGTGCCAGCAGTTATCCAAGGACAGGGGAAGGGTACGAGCAGTACTTC
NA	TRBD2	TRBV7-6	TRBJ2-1	CASSFRTSGRPNDNEQFF	TGTGCCAGCAGCTTCCGGACTAGCGGGAGGCCTAACGACAATGAGCAGTTCTTC
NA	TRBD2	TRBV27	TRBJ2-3	CASSSKYYSSGRRTDTQYF	TGTGCCAGCAGTTCCAAGTACTATTCTAGCGGGAGGCGAACAGATACGCAGTATTTT
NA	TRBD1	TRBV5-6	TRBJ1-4	CASSLLGQEDEKLFF	TGTGCCAGCAGCTTACTTGGACAGGAGGATGAAAAACTGTTTTTT
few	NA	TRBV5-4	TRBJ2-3	CASSSRTGDTQYF	TGTGCCAGCAGCTCGCGGACCGGAGATACGCAGTATTTT
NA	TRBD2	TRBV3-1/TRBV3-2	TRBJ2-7	CASSHWTSGRTYEQYF	TGTGCCAGCAGCCATTGGACTAGCGGCCGGACCTACGAGCAGTACTTC
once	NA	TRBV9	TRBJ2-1	CASSVDTYLNEQFF	TGTGCCAGCAGCGTAGACACGTACCTCAATGAGCAGTTCTTC
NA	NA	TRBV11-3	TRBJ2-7	CASSLHPSYEQYF	TGTGCCAGCAGCCTCCATCCCAGCTACGAGCAGTACTTC
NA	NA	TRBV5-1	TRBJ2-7	CASSSRTGDFSYEQYF	TGCGCCAGCAGCTCCCGAACTGGGGACTTCTCCTACGAGCAGTACTTC
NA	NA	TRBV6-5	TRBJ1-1	CASILRGSGNTEAFF	TGTGCCAGCATCCTCAGGGGTTCGGGTAACACTGAAGCTTTCTTT
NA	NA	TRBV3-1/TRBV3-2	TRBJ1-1	CASSLTGLNTEAFF	TGTGCCAGCAGCCTCACAGGGCTGAACACTGAAGCTTTCTTT
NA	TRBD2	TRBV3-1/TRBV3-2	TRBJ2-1	CASSAGLEAYNEQFF	TGTGCCAGCAGCGCTGGACTAGAAGCCTACAATGAGCAGTTCTTC
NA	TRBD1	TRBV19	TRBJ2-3	CASSLGTGSTDTQYF	TGTGCCAGTAGTCTCGGGACAGGGAGCACAGATACGCAGTATTTT